The 15 T cell receptor beta chains below were found in one sample sequenced in a study of blood T cell repertoires in COVID-19. TCRdb's copy holds only in-frame clones and misses some; the assay was immunoSEQ multiplex PCR. The sample consists of fewer than 200,000 clones, roughly 87% of them appearing once. Material for sequencing was PBMCs or T cells enriched from blood (not recorded which). All receptors derive from a human donor with acute COVID-19. The donor label of this sample is uncertain.

This clone was picked up one time. This rearrangement joins TRBV10-3 to TRBJ2-7; 7 nucleotides match TRBD2. CDR1 and CDR2 from the germline V gene are ENHRY and SYGVKD. With 3 bases clipped from V and 2 bases from J, the junction kept 7 bases outside the gene matches. The length of the CDR3 is 15 residues. The CDR3 spells CAISDPTSRAYEQYF. CDR3 bases: TGTGCCATCAGTGACCCGACTAGCCGGGCCTACGAGCAGTACTTC.

The chain uses TRBV6-5 and TRBJ1-3, with D possibly being TRBD1 (6 bases). The CDR3 is 16 residues long. Germline V gives CDR1 MNHEY, CDR2 SVGAGI. V was pared by 0 bases and J by 2 bases, with 11 bases between. The CDR3 is CASSYSGADPGNTIYF. The CDR3 region has the DNA TGTGCCAGCAGTTACTCGGGGGCAGACCCTGGAAACACCATATATTTT.

This chain links TRBV5-4 with TRBJ1-2; D gene uncertain. Trimming pared 4 bases from V and 3 bases from J, leaving 13 bases between. The CDR3 spans 14 residues. Germline V gene data show CDR1 as SGHNT and CDR2 as YYREEE (reference sequence). CDR3 nucleotides: TGTGCCAGCAGCCGGGGAGGTCGAGACTATGGCTACACCTTC. This codes for CASSRGGRDYGYTF.

The rearrangement uses TRBV4-3 and TRBJ1-1; D is perhaps TRBD1 (5 bases). The length of the CDR3 is 13 residues. Per germline, CDR1 LGHNA and CDR2 YSLEER. Trimming stripped 1 base from V and 4 bases from J, with 7 bases between. The CDR3 sequence: CASSQGGVTEAFF. DNA for the CDR3: TGCGCCAGCAGCCAAGGGGGGGTCACTGAAGCTTTCTTT.

The V call is TRBV10-1, the J call TRBJ2-7, with TRBD1 matching over 10 bases. The CDR3 is 14 amino acids. Germline-derived CDR1 and CDR2 are WNHNN and SYGVQD (reference sequence). V trimming: 3 bases; J trimming: 5 bases; junction bases outside the gene matches: 4. In DNA, the CDR3 is TGCGCCAGCAGTGAAAGAGGGACAGGGGACGAGCAGTACTTC. Translated, it gives CASSERGTGDEQYF.

This chain joins TRBV2 and TRBJ1-4; tentative D call: TRBD1 (6 bases). The germline CDR1 and CDR2 sequences are SNHLY and FYNNEI. The germline V and J ends were trimmed by 3 bases and 8 bases, with 22 bases remaining between them. The CDR3 loop spans 17 amino acids. The CDR3: CASSDEKRRTDREKLFF. CDR3 bases: TGTGCCAGCAGTGACGAAAAGAGGAGGACCGACAGGGAAAAACTGTTTTTT.

The rearrangement uses TRBV3-1 (or the pseudogene TRBV3-2) and TRBJ2-1, with D tentatively TRBD1 (5 bases). The V gene lost 4 bases and the J gene lost 5 bases, with 9 bases spanning the gap. CDR3 length: 13 amino acids. Germline CDR1 and CDR2: LGHDT and YNNKEL (reference sequence). The CDR3 nucleotides read TGTGCCAGCAGCCTAAACAGGCACAATGAGCAGTTCTTC. Amino acids: CASSLNRHNEQFF.

The chain links TRBV5-1 to TRBJ1-2; tentative D call: TRBD1 (6 bases). V was pared by 0 bases and J by 2 bases, with 11 bases between. CDR3 length: 15 amino acids. The V gene's germline CDR1 is SGHRS and CDR2 YFSETQ. The chain's CDR3 is CASSLGNRGNYGYTF. Written as DNA, the CDR3 is TGCGCCAGCAGCTTGGGGAATAGGGGGAACTATGGCTACACCTTC.

The chain uses TRBV21-1 and TRBJ2-7; the table's D gene call, TRBD2, was not cross checked with the DNA. TRBV21-1 is shown as a pseudogene. CDR3 length: 16 amino acids. DNA of the CDR3: TGTGCCAGCAGGCCCGGGACTAGCGGGGGGGCTTTCGAGCAGTACTTC. Protein product: CASRPGTSGGAFEQYF.

The V gene is TRBV29-1, the J gene TRBJ2-5; a weak D match, TRBD2 (5 bases). This CDR3 region has 11 residues. V was pared by 3 bases and J by 10 bases, with 12 bases between. The germline V gene has CDR1 SQVTM and CDR2 ANQGSEA. DNA for the CDR3: TGCAGCGTTGAGGTCCCGGGGAGCCAGTACTTC. Protein sequence: CSVEVPGSQYF.

The CDR3 DNA reads TGTGCCATCAGTGGACAGGGGGTAGATACGCAGTATTTT. Translation: CAISGQGVDTQYF. The rearrangement uses TRBV10-3 and TRBJ2-3; 9 nucleotides agree with TRBD1. Looked up from germline, CDR1 is ENHRY and CDR2 is SYGVKD. This CDR3 region has 13 residues. V shed 4 bases and J 5 bases; nucleotides not matched to a gene: 1.

There are a few counts of this clone. The chain joins TRBV10-1 to TRBJ1-4, with 10 bases matching TRBD1. V lost 7 bases to trimming and J lost 7 bases; unmatched junction nucleotides: 9. The germline V gene encodes CDR1 WNHNN and CDR2 SYGVQD (reference sequence). This CDR3 contains 15 residues. DNA of the CDR3: TGCGCCAGCACCCCTGACAGGGGGCGCGGTGAAAAACTGTTTTTT. Translation gives CASTPDRGRGEKLFF.

This chain joins TRBV7-2 and TRBJ2-1; maybe TRBD2 (6 bases). CDR1 and CDR2 from the germline V gene are SGHTA and FQGNSA. V was pared by 1 base and J by 3 bases, with 13 bases between. This CDR3 is 16 amino acids long. CDR3 in DNA: TGTGCCAGCAGCTTAGTGGGAGGACCTCGCTACAATGAGCAGTTCTTC. This translates into CASSLVGGPRYNEQFF.

The V gene is TRBV5-1, the J gene TRBJ2-6; no firm D call. Between the trimmed V and J ends, which lost 0 bases and 3 bases, there was a span of 10 bases. Germline CDR1 reads SGHRS; CDR2 reads YFSETQ. The CDR3 contains 16 residues. CDR3 bases: TGCGCCAGCAGCTTGGCCGACGGGTATGGGGCCAACGTCCTGACTTTC. It specifies CASSLADGYGANVLTF.

CDR3 in amino acids: CASSGLDAGDYEQYF. The CDR3 DNA reads as TGTGCCAGCAGCGGACTGGACGCGGGAGACTACGAGCAGTACTTC. The chain combines TRBV11-2 with TRBJ2-7; 7 nucleotides match TRBD2. The CDR3 length is 15 residues. Per germline, CDR1 SGHAT and CDR2 FQNNGV. V dropped 5 bases and J dropped 3; count of bases not matched to a gene: 10.